Sequencing of this T cell receptor (beta chain) was carried out in a study of blood T cell repertoires in COVID-19. In the study overall: T cells, B-cell-depleted T cells, or PBMCs provided the cDNA or gDNA that served as material.

Seattle cases were enrolled at active infection and followed longitudinally. Trimming removed 0 bases from V and 7 bases from J, with 13 bases in between. CDR1 and CDR2 from the germline V gene are SGHVS and FNYEAQ. This CDR3 is 15 amino acids long. Original processing notes: Amplifying reference gene primers gave estimates of nucleated cell counts. Measured with immunoSEQ multiplex PCR; TCRdb has only the in-frame clones, and not every one. From that table come the V and J calls and clone size; the DNA was used to work out D and trimming. The profile shows about 180,000 clones, around nine tenths of them singletons.

The rearrangement links TRBV7-6 to TRBJ2-1, with D possibly being TRBD1 (5 bases). The sequenced sample was peripheral blood. This TCR was sampled from a woman aged 70-85 years with COVID-19, enrolled during active disease. The CDR3 sequence is CASSLAVDRNNEQFF. The CDR3 region has the DNA TGTGCCAGCAGCTTAGCCGTTGACAGAAATAATGAGCAGTTCTTC.